This T cell receptor (beta chain) is from a study of T cell repertoires in cytomegalovirus infection. TCRdb independently ran MiXCR on the reads; one entry per CDR3 protein. The data contain 170,000 or so distinct CDR3 sequences, 13% to 15% of them singletons. This clonotype has at least ten counts. Deletions cut 8 bases from V and 4 bases from J, with 14 bases between. The CDR3 contains 12 residues. Per the germline V gene, CDR1 is SQVTM and CDR2 is ANQGSEA. The chain recombines TRBV29-1 with TRBJ1-1, with D hard to call. This sequence originates from a human donor in good health (CMV status not recorded). Some clones in this sample may be carry-over from other donors' samples. The sequenced sample was PBMCs. The CDR3 coding sequence is TGCAGCTTCGGTTGGGGTGCCACTGAAGCTTTCTTT. Encoded protein: CSFGWGATEAFF.